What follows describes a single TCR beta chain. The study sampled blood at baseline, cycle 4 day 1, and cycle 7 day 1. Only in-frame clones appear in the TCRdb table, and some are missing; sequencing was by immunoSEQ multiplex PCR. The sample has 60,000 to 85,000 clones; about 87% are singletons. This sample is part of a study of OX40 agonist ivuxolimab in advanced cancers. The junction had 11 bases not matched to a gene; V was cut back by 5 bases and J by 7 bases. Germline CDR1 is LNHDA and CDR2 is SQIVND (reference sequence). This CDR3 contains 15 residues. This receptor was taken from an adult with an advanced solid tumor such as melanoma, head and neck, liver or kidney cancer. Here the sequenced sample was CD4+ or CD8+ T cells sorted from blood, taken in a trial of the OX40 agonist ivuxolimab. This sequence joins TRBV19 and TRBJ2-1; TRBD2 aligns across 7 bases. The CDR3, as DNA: TGTGCCAGTAGTGTCCATGCCCAGGGAGGGAATGAGCAGTTCTTC. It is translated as CASSVHAQGGNEQFF.